Below, one T cell receptor (beta chain) is given with its context. The entry originates in a study of control samples from healthy donors and cancer patients. The repertoire was sequenced with immunoSEQ multiplex PCR; TCRdb's copy has only in-frame clones and lacks some. Among about 130,000 clones listed, approximately 84% were seen once. This receptor was identified in a man aged 18 to 30 in good health. The sequenced sample was blood.

The CDR3 sequence is CATYGILAERPYEQYF. DNA of the CDR3: TGTGCCACCTACGGGATTCTAGCAGAACGACCCTACGAGCAGTACTTC. The chain employs TRBV24-1 and TRBJ2-7; D is possibly TRBD2 (5 bases). Trimming pared 9 bases from V and 2 bases from J, leaving 22 bases between. The CDR3 spans 16 residues. The germline V gene encodes CDR1 KGHDR and CDR2 SFDVKD.